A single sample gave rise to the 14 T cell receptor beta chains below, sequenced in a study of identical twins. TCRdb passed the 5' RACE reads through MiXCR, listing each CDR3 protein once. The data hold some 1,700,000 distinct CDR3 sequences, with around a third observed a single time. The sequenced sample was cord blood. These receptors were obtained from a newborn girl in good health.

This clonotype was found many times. The chain's CDR3 is CSARERGGTDTQYF. The CDR3 coding sequence is TGCAGTGCTAGAGAGCGGGGGGGCACAGATACGCAGTATTTT. The chain combines TRBV20-1 with TRBJ2-3; the match to TRBD2 covers 8 bases. This CDR3 has 14 residues. The V and J ends lost 0 bases and 1 base, in that order; junction bases with no gene match: 0. Germline V gene data show CDR1 as DFQATT and CDR2 as SNEGSKA (reference sequence).

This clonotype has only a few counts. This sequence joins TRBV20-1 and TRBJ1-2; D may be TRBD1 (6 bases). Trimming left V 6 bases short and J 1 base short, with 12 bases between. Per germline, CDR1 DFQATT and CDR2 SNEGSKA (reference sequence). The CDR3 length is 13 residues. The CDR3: CSAATGVNYGYTF. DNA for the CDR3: TGCAGTGCCGCGACAGGCGTTAACTATGGCTACACCTTC.

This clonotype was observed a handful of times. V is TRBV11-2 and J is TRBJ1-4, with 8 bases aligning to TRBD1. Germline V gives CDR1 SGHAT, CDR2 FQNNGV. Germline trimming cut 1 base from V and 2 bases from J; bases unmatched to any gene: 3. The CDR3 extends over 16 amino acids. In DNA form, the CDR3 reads TGTGCCAGCAGCTTAGGACCAGGGGGCACTAATGAAAAACTGTTTTTT. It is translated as CASSLGPGGTNEKLFF. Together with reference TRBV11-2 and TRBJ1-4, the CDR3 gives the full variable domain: EAGVAQSPRYKIIEKRQSVAFWCNPISGHATLYWYQQILGQGPKLLIQFQNNGVVDDSQLPKDRFSAERLKGVDSTLKIQPAKLEDSAVYLCASSLGPGGTNEKLFFGSGTQLSVL.

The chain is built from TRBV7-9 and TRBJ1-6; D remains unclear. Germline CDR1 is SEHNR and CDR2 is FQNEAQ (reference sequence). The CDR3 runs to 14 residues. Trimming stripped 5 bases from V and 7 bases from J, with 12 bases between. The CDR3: CASSHYTINSPLHF. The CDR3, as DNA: TGTGCCAGCAGCCATTACACCATCAATTCACCCCTCCACTTT.

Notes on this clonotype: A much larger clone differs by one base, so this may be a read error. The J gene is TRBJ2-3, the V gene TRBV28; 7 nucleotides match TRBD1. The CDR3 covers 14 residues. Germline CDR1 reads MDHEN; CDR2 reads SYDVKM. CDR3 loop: CAGSGDREQDTQYF. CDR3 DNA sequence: TGTGCCGGCAGTGGTGACAGGGAACAAGATACGCAGTATTTT. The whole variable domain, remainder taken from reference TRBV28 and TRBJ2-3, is DVKVTQSSRYLVKRTGEKVFLECVQDMDHENMFWYRQDPGLGLRLIYFSYDVKMKEKGDIPEGYSVSREKKERFSLILESASTNQTSMYLCAGSGDREQDTQYFGPGTRLTVL.

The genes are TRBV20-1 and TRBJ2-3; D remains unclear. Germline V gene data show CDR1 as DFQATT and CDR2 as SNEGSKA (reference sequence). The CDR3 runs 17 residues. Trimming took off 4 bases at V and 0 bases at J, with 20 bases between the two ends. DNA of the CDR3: TGCAGTGCTACCCCGACATCGAGTGGTTCTAGCACAGATACGCAGTATTTT. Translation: CSATPTSSGSSTDTQYF.

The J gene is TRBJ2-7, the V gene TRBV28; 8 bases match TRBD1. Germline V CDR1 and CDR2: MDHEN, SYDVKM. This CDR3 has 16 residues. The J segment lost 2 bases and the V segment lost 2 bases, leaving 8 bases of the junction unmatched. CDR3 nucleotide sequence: TGTGCCAGCAGTTTAGATCGTTACAGGGGGACCTACGAGCAGTACTTC. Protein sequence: CASSLDRYRGTYEQYF.

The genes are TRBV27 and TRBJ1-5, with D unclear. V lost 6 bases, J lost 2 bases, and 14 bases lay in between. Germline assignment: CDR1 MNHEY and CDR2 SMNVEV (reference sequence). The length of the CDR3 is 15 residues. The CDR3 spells CASSRSLGGNQPQHF. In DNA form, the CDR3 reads TGTGCCAGCAGCCGTAGCCTGGGTGGCAATCAGCCCCAGCATTTT.

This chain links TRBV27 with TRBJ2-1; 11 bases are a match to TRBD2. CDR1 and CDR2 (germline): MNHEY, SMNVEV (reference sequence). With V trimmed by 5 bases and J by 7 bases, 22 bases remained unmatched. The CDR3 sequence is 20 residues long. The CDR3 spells CASSRFLEKVTSGDPNEQFF. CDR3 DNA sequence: TGTGCCAGCAGTAGGTTCCTAGAAAAAGTGACTAGCGGGGACCCGAATGAGCAGTTCTTC.

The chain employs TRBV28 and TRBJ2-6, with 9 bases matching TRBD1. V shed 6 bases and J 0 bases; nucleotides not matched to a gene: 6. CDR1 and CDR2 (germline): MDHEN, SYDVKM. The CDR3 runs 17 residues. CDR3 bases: TGTGCCAGCAGCGAGGGACAGGGATTCTCTGGGGCCAACGTCCTGACTTTC. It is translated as CASSEGQGFSGANVLTF. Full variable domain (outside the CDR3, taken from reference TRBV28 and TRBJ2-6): DVKVTQSSRYLVKRTGEKVFLECVQDMDHENMFWYRQDPGLGLRLIYFSYDVKMKEKGDIPEGYSVSREKKERFSLILESASTNQTSMYLCASSEGQGFSGANVLTFGAGSRLTVL.

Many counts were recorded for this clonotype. For the CDR3, the DNA is TGTGCCAGCAGTTTAGGGGGGACCCCAAACATTCAGTACTTC. Encoded protein: CASSLGGTPNIQYF. The genes are TRBV12-3 or TRBV12-4 and TRBJ2-4; D assignment may be TRBD1 or TRBD2 (5 bases each). This CDR3 has 14 amino acids. Trimming took off 1 base at V and 6 bases at J, with 10 bases between the two ends.

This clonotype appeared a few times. Here the CDR3 DNA reads TGTGCCAGCAGTGAATGGGCGAGGCCCGCTAGCACAGATACGCAGTATTTT. Translation: CASSEWARPASTDTQYF. This rearrangement joins TRBV25-1 to TRBJ2-3; D gene ambiguous. In germline, CDR1 is MGHDK, CDR2 SYGVNS. CDR3 length: 17 amino acids. V was clipped by 1 base and J by 0 bases, with 14 bases between them.

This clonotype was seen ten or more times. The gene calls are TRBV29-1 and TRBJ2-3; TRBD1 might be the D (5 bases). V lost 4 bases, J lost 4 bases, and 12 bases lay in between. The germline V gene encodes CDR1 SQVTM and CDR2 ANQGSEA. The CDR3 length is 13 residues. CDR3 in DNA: TGCAGCGTTGGACCCCAGGGTCCAGATACGCAGTATTTT. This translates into CSVGPQGPDTQYF.

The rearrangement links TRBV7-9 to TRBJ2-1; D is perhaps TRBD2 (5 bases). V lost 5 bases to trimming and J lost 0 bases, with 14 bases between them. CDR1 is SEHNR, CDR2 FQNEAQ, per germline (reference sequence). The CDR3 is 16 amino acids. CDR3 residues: CASSPDYPSSYNEQFF. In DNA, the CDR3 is TGTGCCAGCAGCCCAGACTATCCCAGCTCCTACAATGAGCAGTTCTTC. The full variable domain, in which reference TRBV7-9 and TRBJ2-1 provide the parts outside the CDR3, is DTGVSQNPRHKITKRGQNVTFRCDPISEHNRLYWYRQTLGQGPEFLTYFQNEAQLEKSRLLSDRFSAERPKGSFSTLEIQRTEQGDSAMYLCASSPDYPSSYNEQFFGPGTRLTVL.